This TCR beta chain came from a study of cytomegalovirus exposure and HLA in healthy donors. Study details: Among about 179 million T cells, an earlier analysis found around 100 million unique TCR beta sequences. Around 80 million unique TCRs from HLA-typed donors were held in an early data release. Study-level findings and limits: Prior analysis indicated that the majority of TCR beta V segments exhibited productivity approximately 87% or approximately 30% of the time.

This CDR3 has 15 amino acids. The V end lost 4 bases, the J end lost 1 base, and 13 bases lay between the germline ends. Germline V gives CDR1 KGHSH, CDR2 LQKENI. As regards this clone: The antigen remains unidentified.

In the PCR, 60 Vbeta and 13 Jbeta primers were used. Sequencing was performed with immunoSEQ multiplex PCR; in TCRdb, only in-frame clones are kept and a portion is missing. Among 150,000 to 180,000 clones, 60% to 85% were seen once, and the ten largest hold about 4%. The chain combines TRBV18 with TRBJ1-1; a weak D match, TRBD1 (6 bases). The sequenced sample was PBMCs. The TCR comes from a woman aged 40 to 50 in good health and CMV-seronegative. Written as DNA, the CDR3 is TGTGCCAGCTCACAATCACAGGGTAAGAACACTGAAGCTTTCTTT. Translated, it gives CASSQSQGKNTEAFF.